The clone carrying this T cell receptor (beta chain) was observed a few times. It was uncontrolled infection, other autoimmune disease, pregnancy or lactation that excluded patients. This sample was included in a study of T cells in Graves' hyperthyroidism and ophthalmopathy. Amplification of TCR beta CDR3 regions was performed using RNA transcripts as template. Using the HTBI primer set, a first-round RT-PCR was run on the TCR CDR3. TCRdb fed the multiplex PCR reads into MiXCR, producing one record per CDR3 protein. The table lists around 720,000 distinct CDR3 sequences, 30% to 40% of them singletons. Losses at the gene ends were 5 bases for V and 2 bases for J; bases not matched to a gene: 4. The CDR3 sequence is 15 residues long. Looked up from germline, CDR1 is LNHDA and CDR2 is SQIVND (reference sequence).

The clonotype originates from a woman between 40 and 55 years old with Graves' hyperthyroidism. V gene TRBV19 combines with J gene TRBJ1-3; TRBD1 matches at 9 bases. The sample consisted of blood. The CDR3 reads CASSGGTGTGNTIYF. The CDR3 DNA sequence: TGTGCCAGTAGTGGAGGGACAGGGACTGGAAACACCATATATTTT.